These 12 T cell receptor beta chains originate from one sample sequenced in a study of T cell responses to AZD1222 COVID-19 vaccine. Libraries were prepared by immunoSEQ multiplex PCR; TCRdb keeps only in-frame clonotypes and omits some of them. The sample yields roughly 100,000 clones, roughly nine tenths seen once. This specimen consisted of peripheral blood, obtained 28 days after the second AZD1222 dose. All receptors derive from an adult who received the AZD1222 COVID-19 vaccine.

The CDR3 DNA sequence: TGTGCCATCAGACCACAGGGGTACAATGAGCAGTTCTTC. It encodes CAIRPQGYNEQFF. The rearrangement uses TRBV10-3 and TRBJ2-1, with 7 bases matching TRBD1. CDR3 length: 13 residues. V was pared by 6 bases and J by 4 bases, with 3 bases of the junction left unmatched. Germline CDR1 and CDR2: ENHRY and SYGVKD.

The DNA of the CDR3 is TGCAGTGCTAGTTCGTTGACAGGGGGACAGCCCCAGCATTTT. Translation gives CSASSLTGGQPQHF. This chain uses TRBV20-1 with TRBJ1-5; 9 positions agree with TRBD1. Germline CDR1 reads DFQATT; CDR2 reads SNEGSKA (reference sequence). This CDR3 is built from 14 residues. V lost 3 bases, J lost 7 bases, and 7 bases stayed unmatched.

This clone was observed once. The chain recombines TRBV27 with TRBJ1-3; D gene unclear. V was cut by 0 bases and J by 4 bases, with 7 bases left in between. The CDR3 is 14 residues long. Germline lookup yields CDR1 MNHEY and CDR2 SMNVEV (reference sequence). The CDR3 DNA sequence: TGTGCCAGCAGTTTATCAGCAGTAGGAAACACCATATATTTT. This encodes CASSLSAVGNTIYF.

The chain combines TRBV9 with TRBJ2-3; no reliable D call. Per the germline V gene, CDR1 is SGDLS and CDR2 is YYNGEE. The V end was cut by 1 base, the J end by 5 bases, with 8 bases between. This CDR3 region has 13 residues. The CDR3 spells CASSVTGQDTQYF. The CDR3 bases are TGTGCCAGCAGCGTAACGGGTCAAGATACGCAGTATTTT.

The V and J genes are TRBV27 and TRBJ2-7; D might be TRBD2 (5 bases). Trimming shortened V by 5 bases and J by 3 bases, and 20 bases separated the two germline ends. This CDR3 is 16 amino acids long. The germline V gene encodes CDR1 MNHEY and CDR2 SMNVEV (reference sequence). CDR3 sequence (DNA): TGTGCCAGCAGTGGAAGACTCCGGGCGGGTCGCTACGAGCAGTACTTC. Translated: CASSGRLRAGRYEQYF.

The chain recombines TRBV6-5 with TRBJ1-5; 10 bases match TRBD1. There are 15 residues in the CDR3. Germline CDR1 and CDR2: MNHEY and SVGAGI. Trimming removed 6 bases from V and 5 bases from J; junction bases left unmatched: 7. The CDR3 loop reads CASSADRGSYQPQHF. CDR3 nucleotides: TGTGCCAGCAGCGCGGACAGGGGGTCCTATCAGCCCCAGCATTTT.

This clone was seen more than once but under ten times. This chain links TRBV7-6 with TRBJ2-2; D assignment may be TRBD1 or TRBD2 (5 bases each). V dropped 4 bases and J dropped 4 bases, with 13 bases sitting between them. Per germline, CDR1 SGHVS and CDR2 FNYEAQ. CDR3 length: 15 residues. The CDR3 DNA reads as TGTGCCAGCAGCTGGGACCCATCGGGCACCGGGGAGCTGTTTTTT. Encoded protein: CASSWDPSGTGELFF.

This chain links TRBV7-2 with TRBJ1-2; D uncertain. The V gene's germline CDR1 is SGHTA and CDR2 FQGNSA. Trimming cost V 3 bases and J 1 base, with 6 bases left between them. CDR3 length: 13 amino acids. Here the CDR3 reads CASSFDNNYGYTF. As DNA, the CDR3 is TGTGCCAGCAGCTTTGACAATAACTATGGCTACACCTTC.

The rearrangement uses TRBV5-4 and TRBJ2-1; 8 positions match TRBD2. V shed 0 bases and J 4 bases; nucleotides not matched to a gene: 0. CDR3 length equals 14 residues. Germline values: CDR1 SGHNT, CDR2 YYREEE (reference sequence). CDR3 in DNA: TGTGCCAGCAGCTTGGCTAGCGGGTACAATGAGCAGTTCTTC. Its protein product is CASSLASGYNEQFF.

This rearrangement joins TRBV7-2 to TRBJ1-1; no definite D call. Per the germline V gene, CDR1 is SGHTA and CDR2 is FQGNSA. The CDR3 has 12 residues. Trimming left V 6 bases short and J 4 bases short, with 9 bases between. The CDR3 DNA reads TGTGCCAGCAGATCAGGCCTCACTGAAGCTTTCTTT. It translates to CASRSGLTEAFF. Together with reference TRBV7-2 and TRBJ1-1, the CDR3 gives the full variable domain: GAGVSQSPSNKVTEKGKDVELRCDPISGHTALYWYRQSLGQGLEFLIYFQGNSAPDKSGLPSDRFSAERTGGSVSTLTIQRTQQEDSAVYLCASRSGLTEAFFGQGTRLTVV.

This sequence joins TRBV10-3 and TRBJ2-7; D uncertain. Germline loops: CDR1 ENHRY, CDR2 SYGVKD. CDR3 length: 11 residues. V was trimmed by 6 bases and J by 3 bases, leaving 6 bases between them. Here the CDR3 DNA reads TGTGCCATCAGGGGAAGCTACGAGCAGTACTTC. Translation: CAIRGSYEQYF.

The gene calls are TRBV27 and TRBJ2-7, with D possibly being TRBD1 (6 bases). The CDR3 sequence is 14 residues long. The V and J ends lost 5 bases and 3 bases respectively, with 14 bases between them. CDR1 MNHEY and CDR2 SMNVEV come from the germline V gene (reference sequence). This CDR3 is CASSDAGVRYEQYF. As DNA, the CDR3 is TGTGCCAGCAGTGACGCAGGGGTGCGCTACGAGCAGTACTTC.